One and the same sample provided the 17 T cell receptor beta chains below, sequenced in a study of blood T cell repertoires in COVID-19. This table comes from immunoSEQ multiplex PCR, and its TCRdb copy is limited to in-frame clones, with some not included. The data contain some 130,000 clones, roughly 89% of them singletons. Source material: peripheral blood. The receptor set was obtained from a man between 60 and 75 years old with active or convalescent COVID-19.

The CDR3 region has the DNA TGTGCCAGCAGCTTAGATCGTTGGGGGCTGACCTACGAGCAGTACTTC. Its translation is CASSLDRWGLTYEQYF. The J gene is TRBJ2-7, the V gene TRBV7-9; weak D call: TRBD1 (6 bases). The V gene's germline CDR1 is SEHNR and CDR2 FQNEAQ (reference sequence). The ends were cut back, 1 base at V and 2 bases at J, with 15 bases in the middle. The CDR3 consists of 16 residues.

The chain joins TRBV21-1 to TRBJ1-2; the listed D gene, TRBD1, was not tested against the DNA. TRBV21-1 is classified as a pseudogene. The CDR3 extends over 15 amino acids. The CDR3 DNA follows: TGTGCCACCCTTTTCCGGGACAGGGTTAGCTATGGCTACACCTTC. This translates into CATLFRDRVSYGYTF.

The V call is TRBV9, the J call TRBJ2-3; 11 bases are a match to TRBD2. Trimming removed 4 bases from V and 6 bases from J; junction bases left unmatched: 10. CDR3 length equals 16 residues. Germline assignment: CDR1 SGDLS and CDR2 YYNGEE. The CDR3 protein is CASSQEIAGGPDTQYF. In nucleotides, the CDR3 is TGTGCCAGCAGCCAAGAGATAGCGGGGGGGCCCGATACGCAGTATTTT.

V and J are TRBV27 and TRBJ1-5, with TRBD1 matching over 11 bases. Trimming took 6 bases from V and 6 from J; bases not matched to a gene: 4. Germline CDR1 MNHEY, CDR2 SMNVEV (reference sequence). The CDR3 has 14 amino acids. CDR3 coding DNA: TGTGCCAGCAGGGGACAGGGGGGTCGTCAGCCCCAGCATTTT. Translation gives CASRGQGGRQPQHF.

This clone was counted between two and nine times. The chain employs TRBV5-4 and TRBJ1-6; 8 bases line up with TRBD1. CDR3 size: 16 residues. The germline gives CDR1 SGHNT, CDR2 YYREEE (reference sequence). V was clipped by 4 bases and J by 7 bases; unmatched bases: 10. The CDR3: CASSPGQAGRNSPLHF. As DNA, the CDR3 is TGTGCCAGCAGCCCGGGACAGGCTGGTAGGAATTCACCCCTCCACTTT.

This clone was seen a few times. The rearrangement uses TRBV28 and TRBJ1-2, with TRBD1 matching over 8 bases. Trimming removed 6 bases from V and 3 bases from J; junction bases left unmatched: 6. Looked up from germline, CDR1 is MDHEN and CDR2 is SYDVKM. The CDR3 sequence is 14 residues long. CDR3 region: CASRNSQGDYGYTF. CDR3 coding DNA: TGTGCCAGCAGGAATTCACAGGGGGACTATGGCTACACCTTC.

The gene calls are TRBV9 and TRBJ2-7; D may be TRBD2 (5 bases). Germline CDR1 is SGDLS and CDR2 is YYNGEE. The CDR3 is 16 amino acids. Trimming removed 0 bases from V and 0 bases from J, with 13 bases in between. CDR3 sequence (DNA): TGTGCCAGCAGCGTAGTAGGAGAGCGGAGCTCCTACGAGCAGTACTTC. Translating it yields CASSVVGERSSYEQYF.

The sample holds one count of this clone. V gene TRBV4-1 combines with J gene TRBJ2-3; D unresolved. Germline V gene data show CDR1 as MGHRA and CDR2 as YSYEKL. V was pared by 1 base and J by 2 bases, with 16 bases between. This CDR3 spans 17 amino acids. The CDR3 loop is CASSQGYSPTLTDTQYF. In DNA form, the CDR3 reads TGCGCCAGCAGCCAAGGTTATAGCCCGACTCTCACAGATACGCAGTATTTT.

The V gene is TRBV4-2, the J gene TRBJ1-3; D is undetermined. The length of the CDR3 is 15 residues. V was pared by 0 bases and J by 2 bases, with 8 bases between. The germline V gene encodes CDR1 LGHNA and CDR2 YNFKEQ. CDR3 protein: CASSQETVTGNTIYF. The CDR3 DNA reads TGTGCCAGCAGCCAAGAAACGGTTACTGGAAACACCATATATTTT.

The V and J genes are TRBV24-1 and TRBJ1-1; possibly TRBD1 for D (6 bases). Germline-derived CDR1 and CDR2 are KGHDR and SFDVKD. V lost 5 bases and J lost 2, with 20 bases in between. The CDR3 covers 17 residues. This CDR3 is CATSAPGQNSPNTEAFF. CDR3 coding DNA: TGTGCCACCAGTGCTCCAGGACAGAATTCCCCTAACACTGAAGCTTTCTTT.

V is TRBV5-8 and J is TRBJ1-2; 7 bases align to TRBD1. The CDR3 sequence is 14 residues long. The trim removed 4 bases at V and 2 bases at J, leaving 5 bases unmatched. In germline, CDR1 is SGHTS, CDR2 YDEGEE. CDR3 sequence reads: CASSPRGNNYGYTF. CDR3 nucleotide sequence: TGTGCCAGCAGCCCCAGGGGGAACAACTATGGCTACACCTTC.

This clone was recorded only once. The chain employs TRBV15 and TRBJ2-5; no clear D gene. The germline V and J ends were trimmed by 3 bases and 5 bases, with 7 bases remaining between them. CDR1 and CDR2 from the germline V gene are LNHNV and YYDKDF (reference sequence). This CDR3 comprises 12 residues. CDR3: CATSSLSETQYF. In DNA, the CDR3 is TGTGCCACCAGCAGCCTGTCCGAGACCCAGTACTTC.

This chain connects TRBV29-1 to TRBJ1-1, with 7 bases identical to TRBD1. The CDR3 covers 15 residues. Germline V gene lookup returns CDR1 SQVTM and CDR2 ANQGSEA. The V gene end was trimmed by 7 bases and the J gene end by 0 bases; junction bases not matched to a gene: 11. The CDR3 region is CSARGGRDMNTEAFF. The CDR3 DNA reads as TGCAGCGCCAGAGGGGGCAGGGATATGAACACTGAAGCTTTCTTT. The whole variable domain, remainder taken from reference TRBV29-1 and TRBJ1-1, is SAVISQKPSRDICQRGTSLTIQCQVDSQVTMMFWYRQQPGQSLTLIATANQGSEATYESGFVIDKFPISRPNLTFSTLTVSNMSPEDSSIYLCSARGGRDMNTEAFFGQGTRLTVV.

The V call is TRBV4-3, the J call TRBJ1-6, with TRBD1 matching over 9 bases. This CDR3 contains 16 residues. CDR1 LGHNA and CDR2 YSLEER come from the germline V gene. V lost 3 bases and J lost 5; bases outside the gene matches: 5. The CDR3 loop is CASSQRDRDDNSPLHF. CDR3 in DNA: TGCGCCAGCAGCCAGCGGGACAGGGATGATAATTCACCCCTCCACTTT.

The chain carries TRBV2 and TRBJ2-7, with 9 bases aligning to TRBD1. Germline CDR1 is SNHLY and CDR2 is FYNNEI. V lost 6 bases and J lost 3; bases outside the gene matches: 3. This CDR3 is built from 13 residues. CDR3 in amino acids: CASRRTGDYEQYF. The CDR3, as DNA: TGTGCCAGCAGGCGGACAGGGGACTACGAGCAGTACTTC.

The sample holds one count of this clone. This rearrangement joins TRBV19 to TRBJ2-1, with D unresolved. There are 15 residues in the CDR3. The germline V gene has CDR1 LNHDA and CDR2 SQIVND (reference sequence). Trimming left V 0 bases short and J 8 bases short, with 14 bases between. The chain's CDR3 is CASSIDGGIYDEQFF. CDR3 bases: TGTGCCAGTAGTATAGATGGCGGCATTTACGATGAGCAGTTCTTC.

The gene calls are TRBV6-1 and TRBJ1-1; D remains ambiguous. The germline CDR1 and CDR2 sequences are MNHNS and SASEGT. Between the trimmed V and J ends, which lost 6 bases and 0 bases, there was a span of 8 bases. The CDR3 is 13 residues long. Here the CDR3 reads CASSRTMNTEAFF. The CDR3 coding sequence is TGTGCCAGCAGCCGAACAATGAACACTGAAGCTTTCTTT.